Listed below are T cell receptor beta chains from one sample, sequenced in a study of T cell repertoires in cytomegalovirus infection. TCRdb re-analysed the reads in MiXCR, keeping a single row per CDR3 protein. Altogether under 300,000 distinct CDR3 sequences are present, over 9% being singletons, with the ten largest covering approximately 1.6%. The source material was PBMCs. The receptors were sampled from a human donor in good health (CMV status not recorded). Some clones in this sample may be carry-over from other donors' samples. Each CDR3 is given without its conserved first and last residue. Each record gives: V gene, J gene, CDR3 protein.

TRBV4-1,TRBJ1-4,ASSQGALRAGGSEKLF
TRBV4-1,TRBJ2-1,ASSQYVNEQF
TRBV4-2,TRBJ1-4,ASSQLSPGTLVRANEKLF
TRBV28,TRBJ2-6,ASTTQGAGSGANVLT
TRBV7-2,TRBJ2-3,ASSLTTGTDTQY
TRBV11-2,TRBJ1-3,ASSSLRGASGNTIY
TRBV11-3,TRBJ1-1,ASSRRSPGTEAF
TRBV7-2,TRBJ2-1,ASSLDRLAGRTGEQF
TRBV4-1,TRBJ2-5,ASSQVEDRGLGETQY
TRBV7-3,TRBJ2-2,ASSLTSVMNTGELF
TRBV27,TRBJ2-1,ASSPLSSGRANEQF
TRBV2,TRBJ2-1,ASSERASSDEQF
TRBV29-1,TRBJ1-2,SVDETGTYGYT
TRBV28,TRBJ1-1,ASSQGSVEAF
TRBV4-1,TRBJ2-3,ASSLSQAGGPDTQY
TRBV7-2,TRBJ2-5,ASSVGLVETQY
TRBV7-2,TRBJ1-2,ASSPGAGSVYGYT
TRBV6-1,TRBJ2-7,ASSEATGAEQY
TRBV19,TRBJ2-2,ASSSGTGVVSGELF
TRBV6-2/TRBV6-3,TRBJ1-1,ASSYSRPGQAAF
TRBV2,TRBJ1-2,ASSANSLAGYGYT
TRBV29-1,TRBJ2-7,SVETTAGLGQQY
TRBV19,TRBJ2-1,ASRRGGANNEQF
TRBV7-2,TRBJ2-7,ASSLVRQGFEQY
TRBV19,TRBJ2-1,ASSSSSSSYNEQF
TRBV20-1,TRBJ2-2,SGPGLAGGELF
TRBV19,TRBJ2-3,ASSINEPGGAQY
TRBV6-4,TRBJ2-6,ASSPGLASSGANVLT
TRBV29-1,TRBJ1-2,SVERGQGAYGYT
TRBV7-2,TRBJ1-1,ASSFSTDTEAF
TRBV7-2,TRBJ2-3,ASSLGLNTQY
TRBV7-2,TRBJ2-3,ASSLRVAGQHSTDTQY
TRBV7-2,TRBJ1-1,ASSTYMNTEAF
TRBV19,TRBJ2-1,ATGLNTYNEQF
TRBV7-2,TRBJ1-4,ASSRTGGNSEKLF
TRBV10-3,TRBJ2-5,AITDSYQETQY
TRBV7-9,TRBJ2-3,ASSQDGSTDTQY
TRBV6-2/TRBV6-3,TRBJ1-2,ATEGAVRYGYT
TRBV5-1,TRBJ2-7,ASSTSFASYEQY
TRBV7-6,TRBJ1-1,ASSFRQVAEAF
TRBV7-9,TRBJ2-1,ASSVGTSGKGEQF